A few counts support the clone carrying this T cell receptor beta chain. Its matching antigen is unknown. Germline V gene data show CDR1 as SGHDT and CDR2 as YYEEEE. The ends were cut back, 4 bases at V and 7 bases at J, with 14 bases in the middle. The CDR3 spans 13 residues. The PCR contained 60 Vbeta and 13 Jbeta primers. The table came from immunoSEQ multiplex PCR; TCRdb's copy has only in-frame clones and leaves some out. This table has some 200,000 clones, less than 85% appearing once. The data were taken from a study of cytomegalovirus exposure and HLA in healthy donors. The wider study: The Caucasian-associated ancestry cluster contained about four fifths of the approximately 400 genotyped donors.

Study-level points and caveats: Later work associated fewer than 20,000 TCR beta sequences with HLA alleles at 0.05 false discovery rate.

The chain carries TRBV5-6 and TRBJ1-1; D is unresolved. The clonotype comes from a girl aged 2-10 years in good health and CMV-seronegative. The specimen sequenced was PBMCs. CDR3 in DNA: TGTGCCAGCAGCCCGAGTACTAGGAGTGAAGCTTTCTTT. Amino acid sequence: CASSPSTRSEAFF.